Below, 9 T cell receptor beta chains from the same sample are listed, as sequenced in a study of T cell repertoires in cytomegalovirus infection. One entry per CDR3 protein results from TCRdb running MiXCR on the reads. The repertoire holds under 150,000 distinct CDR3 sequences, approximately 9.2% seen once, with about 9.5% in the top ten. Sequenced: PBMCs. These receptors came from a human donor in good health (CMV status not recorded). Some clones in this sample may be carry-over from other donors' samples.

This clonotype was seen ten or more times. The rearrangement links TRBV20-1 to TRBJ1-5; D call uncertain. CDR3 length: 15 amino acids. Germline CDR1 is DFQATT and CDR2 is SNEGSKA (reference sequence). V was trimmed by 0 bases and J by 0 bases, leaving 9 bases between them. CDR3 residues: CSARDEEPSNQPQHF. The CDR3 DNA sequence: TGCAGTGCTAGAGATGAGGAACCTAGCAATCAGCCCCAGCATTTT.

This sequence joins TRBV18 and TRBJ2-3; D may match TRBD1 or TRBD2 (5 bases each). This CDR3 has 14 amino acids. Deletions cut 6 bases from V and 4 bases from J, with 14 bases between. In germline, CDR1 is KGHSH, CDR2 LQKENI. The CDR3 loop reads CASSLWGIADTQYF. The CDR3 bases are TGTGCCAGCTCTCTCTGGGGGATCGCAGATACGCAGTATTTT.

This clonotype was seen repeatedly, ten times or more. The chain employs TRBV14 and TRBJ2-7; D gene ambiguous. V gave up 0 bases and J gave up 4 bases, with 7 bases separating them. Germline V gives CDR1 SGHDN, CDR2 FVKESK. The CDR3 covers 13 residues. CDR3 protein: CASSQEPIYEQYF. CDR3 DNA: TGTGCCAGCAGCCAAGAACCAATTTACGAGCAGTACTTC.

In its sample, this clonotype was seen a few times. This sequence joins TRBV10-3 and TRBJ2-2; 9 positions match TRBD1. The CDR3 is 14 residues long. V lost 8 bases to trimming and J lost 7 bases; unmatched junction nucleotides: 8. Germline V gene sequence: CDR1 ENHRY, CDR2 SYGVKD. In DNA form, the CDR3 reads TGTGCCATCGGGAGGACAGGGGACGGCGGGGAGCTGTTTTTT. Residues: CAIGRTGDGGELFF.

The table lists this clonotype with many counts. This rearrangement joins TRBV19 to TRBJ1-2; the D gene is possibly TRBD1 (5 bases). Trimming took 6 bases from V and 4 from J, leaving 12 bases between them. In germline, CDR1 is LNHDA, CDR2 SQIVND (reference sequence). This CDR3 region has 13 residues. The CDR3 loop is CASSPTGLYGYTF. DNA of the CDR3: TGTGCCAGTAGCCCAACAGGACTCTATGGCTACACCTTC.

Many counts were recorded for this clonotype. The rearrangement uses TRBV7-2 and TRBJ1-4, with 7 bases fitting TRBD1. CDR3 length: 15 amino acids. Germline-derived CDR1 and CDR2 are SGHTA and FQGNSA. V trimming: 3 bases; J trimming: 4 bases; junction bases outside the gene matches: 5. CDR3 sequence reads: CASSLQTGRNEKLFF. The CDR3 nucleotides are TGTGCCAGCAGCTTGCAGACAGGGCGTAATGAAAAACTGTTTTTT.

This clonotype was seen more than once but under ten times. One junction end disagrees with the germline gene, perhaps due to a read error. Written as DNA, the CDR3 is TGTGCCAGCAGCTTGTCCTGGGGAGGATTCAATGAGCAGTTCTTC. It specifies CASSLSWGGFNEQFF. V usage is TRBV5-3 and J usage is TRBJ2-1, with a tentative D call TRBD2 (6 bases). TRBV5-3 is classed as an ORF, of uncertain function. The CDR3 runs 15 residues.

The sample holds a few counts of this clonotype. In DNA, the CDR3 is TGTGCCAGCATTCCCGGACTAGCGGGAGGACAAGATACGCAGTATTTT. Translated: CASIPGLAGGQDTQYF. The chain joins TRBV2 to TRBJ2-3, with 14 bases matching TRBD2. The CDR3 spans 16 residues. Germline V gene data show CDR1 as SNHLY and CDR2 as FYNNEI. Trimming took 7 bases from V and 5 from J; bases not matched to a gene: 8.

The CDR3 here is CASSPGLPPYNEQFF. The DNA of the CDR3 is TGTGCCAGCAGCCCAGGACTACCCCCCTACAATGAGCAGTTCTTC. The rearrangement joins TRBV7-9 to TRBJ2-1, with D possibly being TRBD2 (6 bases). Germline V gene data show CDR1 as SEHNR and CDR2 as FQNEAQ (reference sequence). V was trimmed by 5 bases and J by 2 bases, leaving 13 bases between them. This CDR3 spans 15 amino acids.